This T cell receptor beta chain stems from a study of cytomegalovirus exposure and HLA in healthy donors. Study at large: In an early release, HLA-typed donors contributed 75 million to 85 million unique TCR sequences.

Remarks on this clone: As yet, its antigen is unknown.

This PCR relied on a set of 60 Vbeta primers and 13 Jbeta primers. Profiled with immunoSEQ multiplex PCR; TCRdb holds only in-frame clones, not every one. The sample yields approximately 130,000 clones, about 82% seen once. Although they were nominally healthy when sampled, donors likely had unrecorded immune exposures. V was clipped by 6 bases and J by 2 bases, with 17 bases between them. Germline V gene sequence: CDR1 SQVTM, CDR2 ANQGSEA. The CDR3 is made up of 15 amino acids. Study results and limitations: Later genetic work tied a missense DCLRE1C variant to beta-chain V and J trimming. The authors judged a highly shared variant cluster likely a sequencing artifact.

The rearrangement links TRBV29-1 to TRBJ1-5, with D uncertain. The sequence derives from a boy between 5 and 17 years old in good health and CMV-seronegative. The material sequenced was PBMCs. In DNA, the CDR3 is TGCAGCGTCCCCCGAGAACCTCCGTGCAATCAGCCCCAGCATTTT. It encodes CSVPREPPCNQPQHF.